The following is a T cell receptor beta chain sequence with its context. Its antigen is unidentified. The data were obtained in a study of T cell responses to AZD1222 COVID-19 vaccine. Study results and caveats: Clonal diversity may have been underestimated, and the donors were mostly white British, with more females than males. The span of vaccine-associated CD4 TCRs extended across spike, with dominance at 160-218 and 743-854. The reported proportion of spike-specific TCRs targeting unmutated variant regions was nearly half.

Clones were read by immunoSEQ multiplex PCR, and TCRdb kept only the in-frame ones, dropping some. Here the sample spans roughly 120,000 clones, about 88% being singletons. Germline V gene sequence: CDR1 MDHEN, CDR2 SYDVKM. There are 12 residues in the CDR3. Trimming took 6 bases from V and 5 from J, leaving 10 bases between them. Recipients boosted at about 4 weeks or about 12 weeks are pooled. The specimen comprised peripheral blood, sampled 28 days after the second AZD1222 dose. This receptor was obtained from an adult who received the AZD1222 COVID-19 vaccine. J is TRBJ2-5 and V is TRBV28, with D hard to call. The CDR3 region is CASSRQGETQYF. CDR3 nucleotide sequence: TGTGCCAGCAGCCGCCAAGGGGAGACCCAGTACTTC.